This TCR beta chain was identified during a study of somatic mutations in cytotoxic T cells in rheumatoid arthritis. Study results and caveats: Rheumatoid arthritis patients and age-matched healthy controls showed no significant difference in CD8+ T-cell clonality. Just what the expanded CD8+ clones targeted, in terms of antigens, remained unknown.

V lost 7 bases to trimming and J lost 4 bases; unmatched junction nucleotides: 9. CDR3 length: 14 amino acids. This table comes from immunoSEQ multiplex PCR, and its TCRdb copy is limited to in-frame clones, with some not included. The sample contains 20,000 to 25,000 clones, approximately 86% of which appear only once. Turning to this clone: Its antigen is undetermined.

Both CD4+ and CD8+ cells were separated through positive magnetic bead selection, and their purity was verified using flow cytometry. The sequence derives from a woman aged 45-59 years in good health. Sequencing was performed on CD8+ T cells sorted from blood. J is TRBJ2-5 and V is TRBV5-3; the match to TRBD2 covers 8 bases. TRBV5-3 is classed as an ORF, of uncertain function. CDR3 protein: CARHRWAGGETQYF. The CDR3 nucleotides read TGTGCCAGACACAGATGGGCGGGGGGAGAGACCCAGTACTTC.